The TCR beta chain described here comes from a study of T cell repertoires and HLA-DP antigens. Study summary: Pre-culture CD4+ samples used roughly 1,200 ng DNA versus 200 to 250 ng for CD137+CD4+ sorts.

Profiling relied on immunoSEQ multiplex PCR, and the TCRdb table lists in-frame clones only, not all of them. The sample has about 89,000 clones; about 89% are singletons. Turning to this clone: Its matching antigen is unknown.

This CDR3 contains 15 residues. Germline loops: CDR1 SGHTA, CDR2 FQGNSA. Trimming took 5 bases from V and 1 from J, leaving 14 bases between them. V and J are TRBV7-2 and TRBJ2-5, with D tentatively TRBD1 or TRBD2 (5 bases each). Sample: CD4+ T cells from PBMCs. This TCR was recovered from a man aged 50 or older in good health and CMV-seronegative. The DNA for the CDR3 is TGTGCCAGCAGCCCAGAACCAGGGAGCCAAGAGACCCAGTACTTC. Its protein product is CASSPEPGSQETQYF.